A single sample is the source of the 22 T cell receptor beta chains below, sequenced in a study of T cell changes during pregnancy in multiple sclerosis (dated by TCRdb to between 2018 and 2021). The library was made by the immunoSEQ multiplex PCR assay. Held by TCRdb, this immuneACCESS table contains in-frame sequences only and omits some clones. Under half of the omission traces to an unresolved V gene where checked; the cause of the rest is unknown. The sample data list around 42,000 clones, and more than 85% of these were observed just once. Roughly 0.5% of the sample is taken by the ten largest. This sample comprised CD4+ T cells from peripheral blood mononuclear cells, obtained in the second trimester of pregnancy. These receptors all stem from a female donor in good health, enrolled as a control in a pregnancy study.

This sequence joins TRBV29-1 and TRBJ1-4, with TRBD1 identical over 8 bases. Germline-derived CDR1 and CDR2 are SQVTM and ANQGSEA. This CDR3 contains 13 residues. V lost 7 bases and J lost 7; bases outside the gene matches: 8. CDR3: CSAGQAGGEKLFF. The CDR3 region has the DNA TGCAGCGCGGGACAGGCTGGGGGTGAAAAACTGTTTTTT.

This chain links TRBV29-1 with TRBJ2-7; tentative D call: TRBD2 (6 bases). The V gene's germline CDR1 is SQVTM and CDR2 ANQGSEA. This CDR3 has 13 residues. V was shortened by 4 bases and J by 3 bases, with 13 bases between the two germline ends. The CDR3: CSVAWRDFYEQYF. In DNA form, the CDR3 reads TGCAGCGTTGCCTGGCGGGACTTCTACGAGCAGTACTTC.

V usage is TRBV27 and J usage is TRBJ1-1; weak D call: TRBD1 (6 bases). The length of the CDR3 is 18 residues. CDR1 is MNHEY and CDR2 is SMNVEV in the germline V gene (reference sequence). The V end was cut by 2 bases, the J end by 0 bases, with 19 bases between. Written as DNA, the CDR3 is TGTGCCAGCAGTTTACGAGTGGGCAGGGGAGTCCTGAACACTGAAGCTTTCTTT. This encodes CASSLRVGRGVLNTEAFF.

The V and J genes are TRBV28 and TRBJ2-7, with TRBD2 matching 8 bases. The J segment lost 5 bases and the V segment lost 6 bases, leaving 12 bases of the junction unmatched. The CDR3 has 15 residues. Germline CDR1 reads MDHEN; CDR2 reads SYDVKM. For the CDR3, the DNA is TGTGCCAGCAGACCCACAGGGCGGGAGGCCCACGAGCAGTACTTC. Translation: CASRPTGREAHEQYF.

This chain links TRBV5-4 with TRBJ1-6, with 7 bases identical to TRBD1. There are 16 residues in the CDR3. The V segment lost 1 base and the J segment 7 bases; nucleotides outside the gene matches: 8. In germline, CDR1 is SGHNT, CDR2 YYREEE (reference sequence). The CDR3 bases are TGTGCCAGCAGCTTGCCCCGGACAGGAGCCAATTCACCCCTCCACTTT. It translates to CASSLPRTGANSPLHF.

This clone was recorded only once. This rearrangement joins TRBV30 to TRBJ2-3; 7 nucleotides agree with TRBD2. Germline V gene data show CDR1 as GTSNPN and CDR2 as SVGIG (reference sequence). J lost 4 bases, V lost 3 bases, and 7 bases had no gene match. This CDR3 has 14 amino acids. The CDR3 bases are TGTGCCTGGAGCGCGGGCGGGAGTGCAGATACGCAGTATTTT. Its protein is CAWSAGGSADTQYF.

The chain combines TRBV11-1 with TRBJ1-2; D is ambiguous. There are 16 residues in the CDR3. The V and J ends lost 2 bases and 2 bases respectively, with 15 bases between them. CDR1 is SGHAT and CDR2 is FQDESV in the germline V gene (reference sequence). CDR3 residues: CASSLNRNVENYGYTF. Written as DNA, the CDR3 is TGTGCCAGCAGCTTAAATCGTAACGTCGAGAACTATGGCTACACCTTC.

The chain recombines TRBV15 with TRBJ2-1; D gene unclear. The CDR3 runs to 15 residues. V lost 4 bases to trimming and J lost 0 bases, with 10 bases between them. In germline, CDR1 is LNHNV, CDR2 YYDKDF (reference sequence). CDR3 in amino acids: CATSIARSSYNEQFF. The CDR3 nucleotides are TGTGCCACCAGCATTGCCCGGAGCTCCTACAATGAGCAGTTCTTC.

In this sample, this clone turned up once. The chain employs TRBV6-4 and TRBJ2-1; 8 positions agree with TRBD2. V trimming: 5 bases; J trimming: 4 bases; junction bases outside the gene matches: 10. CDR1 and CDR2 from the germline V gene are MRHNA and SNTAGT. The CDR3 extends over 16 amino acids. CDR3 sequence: CASSREVGRGYNEQFF. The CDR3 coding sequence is TGTGCCAGCAGTCGCGAGGTCGGGAGGGGATACAATGAGCAGTTCTTC.

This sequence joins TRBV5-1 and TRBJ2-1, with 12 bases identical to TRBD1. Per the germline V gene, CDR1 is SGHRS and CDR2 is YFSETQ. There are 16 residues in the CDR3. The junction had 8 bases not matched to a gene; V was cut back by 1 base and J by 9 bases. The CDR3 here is CASSLSGQGALGEQFF. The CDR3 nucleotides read TGCGCCAGCAGCTTGTCGGGACAGGGGGCTCTAGGTGAGCAGTTCTTC.

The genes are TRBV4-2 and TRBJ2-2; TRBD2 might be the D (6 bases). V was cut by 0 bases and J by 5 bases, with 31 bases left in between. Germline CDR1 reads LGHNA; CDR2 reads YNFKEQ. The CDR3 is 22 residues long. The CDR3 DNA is TGTGCCAGCAGCCAAGATCTGGCCGGACTACGAGCTACAGTGGGAACGACCGGGGAGCTGTTTTTT. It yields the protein CASSQDLAGLRATVGTTGELFF.

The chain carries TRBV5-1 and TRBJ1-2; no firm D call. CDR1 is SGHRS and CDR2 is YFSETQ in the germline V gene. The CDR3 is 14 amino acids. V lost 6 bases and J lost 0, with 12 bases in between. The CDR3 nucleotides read TGCGCCAGCAAGTTAAACAGTGCTAACTATGGCTACACCTTC. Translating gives CASKLNSANYGYTF.

The CDR3 loop is CASSLYPGTSGELVSYEQYF. Written as DNA, the CDR3 is TGTGCCAGCAGTTTATACCCCGGGACTAGCGGGGAACTCGTCTCCTACGAGCAGTACTTC. The V call is TRBV28, the J call TRBJ2-7, with TRBD2 identical over 13 bases. CDR1 and CDR2 from the germline V gene are MDHEN and SYDVKM. J gave up 0 bases and V 1 base, and 12 bases lay outside the gene matches. The CDR3 is 20 residues long.

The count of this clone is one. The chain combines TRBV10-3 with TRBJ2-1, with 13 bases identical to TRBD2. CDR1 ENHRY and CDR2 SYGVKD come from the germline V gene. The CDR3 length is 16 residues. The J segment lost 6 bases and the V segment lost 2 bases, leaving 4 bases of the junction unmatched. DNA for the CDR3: TGTGCCATCAGTGAGGGGACTAGCGGGACCCCCAATGAGCAGTTCTTC. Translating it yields CAISEGTSGTPNEQFF.

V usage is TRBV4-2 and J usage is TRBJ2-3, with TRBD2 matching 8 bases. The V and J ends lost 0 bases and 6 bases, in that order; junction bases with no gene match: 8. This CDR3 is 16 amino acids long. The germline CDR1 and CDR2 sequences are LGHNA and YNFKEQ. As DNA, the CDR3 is TGTGCCAGCAGCCAAGAGCCCAGCGGGAGAACCGATACGCAGTATTTT. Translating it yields CASSQEPSGRTDTQYF.

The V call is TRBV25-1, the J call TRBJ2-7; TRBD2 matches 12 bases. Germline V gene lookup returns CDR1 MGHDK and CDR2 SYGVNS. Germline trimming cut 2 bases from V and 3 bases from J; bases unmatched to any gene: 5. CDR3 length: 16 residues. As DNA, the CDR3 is TGTGCCAGCAGTGAAACCAGACTAGCGGGAGTCTACGAGCAGTACTTC. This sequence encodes CASSETRLAGVYEQYF.

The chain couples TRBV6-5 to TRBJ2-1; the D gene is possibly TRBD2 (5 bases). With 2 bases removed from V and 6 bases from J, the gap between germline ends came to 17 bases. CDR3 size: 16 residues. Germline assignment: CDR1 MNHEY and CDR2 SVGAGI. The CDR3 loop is CASSYQIASPGNEQFF. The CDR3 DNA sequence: TGTGCCAGCAGTTACCAAATAGCGTCTCCTGGCAATGAGCAGTTCTTC.

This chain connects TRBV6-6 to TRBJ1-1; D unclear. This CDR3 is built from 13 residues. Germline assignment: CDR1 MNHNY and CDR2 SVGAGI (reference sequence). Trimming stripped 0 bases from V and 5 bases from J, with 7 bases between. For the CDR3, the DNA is TGTGCCAGCAGTTACTCTATGACAACTGAAGCTTTCTTT. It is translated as CASSYSMTTEAFF.

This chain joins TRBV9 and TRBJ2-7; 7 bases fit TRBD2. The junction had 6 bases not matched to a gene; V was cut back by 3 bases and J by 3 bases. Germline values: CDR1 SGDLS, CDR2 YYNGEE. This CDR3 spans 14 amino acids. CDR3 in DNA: TGTGCCAGCAGCGCGCGGGAGATTAGCTACGAGCAGTACTTC. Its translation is CASSAREISYEQYF.

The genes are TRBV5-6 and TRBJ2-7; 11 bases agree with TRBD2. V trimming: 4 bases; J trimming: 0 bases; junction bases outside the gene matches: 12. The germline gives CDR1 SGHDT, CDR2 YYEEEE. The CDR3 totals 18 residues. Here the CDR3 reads CASSRRRTSGYPSYEQYF. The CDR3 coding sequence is TGTGCCAGCAGCCGAAGGCGGACTAGCGGGTATCCCTCCTACGAGCAGTACTTC.

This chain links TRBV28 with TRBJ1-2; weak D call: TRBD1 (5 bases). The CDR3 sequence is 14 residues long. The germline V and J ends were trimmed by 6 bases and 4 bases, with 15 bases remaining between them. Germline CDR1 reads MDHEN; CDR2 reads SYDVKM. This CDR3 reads CASSLGQGLYGYTF. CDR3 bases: TGTGCCAGCAGCCTCGGGCAGGGTCTCTATGGCTACACCTTC.

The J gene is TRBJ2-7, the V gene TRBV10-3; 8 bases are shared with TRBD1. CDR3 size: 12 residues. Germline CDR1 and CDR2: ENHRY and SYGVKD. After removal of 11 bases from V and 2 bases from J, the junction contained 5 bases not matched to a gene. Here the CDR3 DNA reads TGTGCCTCACAGGGGGTCCCCTACGAGCAGTACTTC. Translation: CASQGVPYEQYF.